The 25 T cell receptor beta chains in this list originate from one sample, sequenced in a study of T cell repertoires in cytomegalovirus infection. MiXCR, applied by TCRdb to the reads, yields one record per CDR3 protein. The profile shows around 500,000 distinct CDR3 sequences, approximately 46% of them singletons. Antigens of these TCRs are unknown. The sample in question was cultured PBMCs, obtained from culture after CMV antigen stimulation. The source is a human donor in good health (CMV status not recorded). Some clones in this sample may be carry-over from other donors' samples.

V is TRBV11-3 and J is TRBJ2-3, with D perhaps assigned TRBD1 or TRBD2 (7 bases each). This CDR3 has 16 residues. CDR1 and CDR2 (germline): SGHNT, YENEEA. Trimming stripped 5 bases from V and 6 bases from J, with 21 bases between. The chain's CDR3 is CASSRGAGGGGDTQYF. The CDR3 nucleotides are TGTGCCAGCAGCCGAGGGGCAGGGGGGGGCGGTGATACGCAGTATTTT.

CDR3: CASRQGRGNTEAFF. In DNA, the CDR3 is TGTGCCAGTAGACAAGGGAGAGGGAACACTGAAGCTTTCTTT. The rearrangement joins TRBV19 to TRBJ1-1; no clear D gene. This CDR3 is built from 14 residues. Germline values: CDR1 LNHDA, CDR2 SQIVND (reference sequence). Trimming left V 6 bases short and J 1 base short, with 12 bases between.

Here the CDR3 DNA reads TGTGCCAGCAGCCCTATTACCGAAGAGACCCAGTACTTC. It codes for CASSPITEETQYF. The V and J genes are TRBV11-2 and TRBJ2-5; the D is unclear. Between the trimmed V and J ends, which lost 5 bases and 3 bases, there was a span of 10 bases. Germline CDR1 and CDR2: SGHAT and FQNNGV. The CDR3 length is 13 residues.

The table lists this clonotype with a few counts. The CDR3 here is CASSLAGTRGYEQYF. CDR3 nucleotides: TGTGCCAGCAGTCTCGCCGGGACTAGAGGCTACGAGCAGTACTTC. This chain links TRBV27 with TRBJ2-7; TRBD2 matches 8 bases. Germline trimming cut 5 bases from V and 3 bases from J; bases unmatched to any gene: 9. The length of the CDR3 is 15 residues. The germline V gene has CDR1 MNHEY and CDR2 SMNVEV (reference sequence).

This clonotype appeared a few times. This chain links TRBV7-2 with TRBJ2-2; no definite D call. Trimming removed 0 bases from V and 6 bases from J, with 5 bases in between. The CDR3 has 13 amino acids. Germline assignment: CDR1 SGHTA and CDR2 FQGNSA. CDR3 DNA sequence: TGTGCCAGCAGCTTAGCGGGCCCCGGGGAGCTGTTTTTT. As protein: CASSLAGPGELFF.

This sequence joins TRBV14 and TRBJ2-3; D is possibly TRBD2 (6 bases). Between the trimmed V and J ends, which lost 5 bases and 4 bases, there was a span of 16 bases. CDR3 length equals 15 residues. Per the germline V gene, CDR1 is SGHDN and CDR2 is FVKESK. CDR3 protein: CASSSLAGIADTQYF. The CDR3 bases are TGTGCCAGCAGCTCCTTGGCGGGGATCGCAGATACGCAGTATTTT.

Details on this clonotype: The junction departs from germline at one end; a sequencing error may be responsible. The CDR3 bases are TGTGCCAGCAGCCAAGAACGGGCTAACTATGGCTACACCTTC. Encoded protein: CASSQERANYGYTF. V is TRBV4-1 and J is TRBJ1-2; D is undetermined. Germline values: CDR1 MGHRA, CDR2 YSYEKL. CDR3 length: 14 amino acids.

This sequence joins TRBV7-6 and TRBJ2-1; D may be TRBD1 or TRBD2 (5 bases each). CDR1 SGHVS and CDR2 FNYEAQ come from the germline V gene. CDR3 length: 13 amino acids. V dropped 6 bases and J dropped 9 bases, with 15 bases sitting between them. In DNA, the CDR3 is TGTGCCAGCAGTTTGACCGGGACCAGTGAGCAGTTCTTC. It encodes CASSLTGTSEQFF.

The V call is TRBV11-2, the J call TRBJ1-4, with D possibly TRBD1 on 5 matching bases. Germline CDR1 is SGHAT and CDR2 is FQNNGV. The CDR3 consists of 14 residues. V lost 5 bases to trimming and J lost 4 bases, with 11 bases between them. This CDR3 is CASSQDTVNEKLFF. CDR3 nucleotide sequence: TGTGCCAGCAGCCAGGACACTGTTAATGAAAAACTGTTTTTT.

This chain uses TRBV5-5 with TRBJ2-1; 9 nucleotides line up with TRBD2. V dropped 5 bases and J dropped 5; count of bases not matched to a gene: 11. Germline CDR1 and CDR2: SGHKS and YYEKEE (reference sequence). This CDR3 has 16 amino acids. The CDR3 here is CASSLLAGVSNNEQFF. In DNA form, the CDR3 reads TGTGCCAGCAGTTTATTAGCGGGAGTGTCGAACAATGAGCAGTTCTTC.

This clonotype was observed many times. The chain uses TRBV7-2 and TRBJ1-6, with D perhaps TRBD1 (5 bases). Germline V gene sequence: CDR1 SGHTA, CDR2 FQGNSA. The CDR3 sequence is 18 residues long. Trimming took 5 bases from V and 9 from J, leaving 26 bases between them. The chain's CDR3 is CASSTRPGGVIESSPLHF. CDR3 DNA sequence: TGTGCCAGCAGCACCCGGCCCGGGGGGGTAATAGAGTCTTCACCCCTCCACTTT. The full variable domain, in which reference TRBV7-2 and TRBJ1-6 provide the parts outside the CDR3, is GAGVSQSPSNKVTEKGKDVELRCDPISGHTALYWYRQSLGQGLEFLIYFQGNSAPDKSGLPSDRFSAERTGGSVSTLTIQRTQQEDSAVYLCASSTRPGGVIESSPLHFGNGTRLTVT.

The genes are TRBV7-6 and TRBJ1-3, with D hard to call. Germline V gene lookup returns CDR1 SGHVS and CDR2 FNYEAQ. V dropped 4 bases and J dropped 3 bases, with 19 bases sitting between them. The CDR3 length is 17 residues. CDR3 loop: CASSSSGVVASGNTIYF. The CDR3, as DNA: TGTGCCAGCAGCTCCTCCGGGGTTGTAGCGAGTGGAAACACCATATATTTT. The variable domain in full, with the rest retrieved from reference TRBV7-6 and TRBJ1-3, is GAGVSQSPRYKVTKRGQDVALRCDPISGHVSLYWYRQALGQGPEFLTYFNYEAQQDKSGLPNDRFSAERPEGSISTLTIQRTEQRDSAMYRCASSSSGVVASGNTIYFGEGSWLTVV.

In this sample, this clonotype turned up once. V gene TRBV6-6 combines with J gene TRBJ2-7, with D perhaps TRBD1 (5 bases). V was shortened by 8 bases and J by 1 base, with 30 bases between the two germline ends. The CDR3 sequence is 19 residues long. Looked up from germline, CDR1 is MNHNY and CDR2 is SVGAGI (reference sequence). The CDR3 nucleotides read TGTGCCAGCCCACCACCCCGACAGACACACAATCAAAGGTCCTACGAGCAGTACTTC. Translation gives CASPPPRQTHNQRSYEQYF.

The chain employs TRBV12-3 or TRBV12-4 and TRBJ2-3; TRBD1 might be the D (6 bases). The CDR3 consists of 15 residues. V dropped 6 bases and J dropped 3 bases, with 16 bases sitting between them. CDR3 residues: CASSPEGVRTDTQYF. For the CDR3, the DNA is TGTGCCAGCAGCCCCGAGGGGGTTCGTACAGATACGCAGTATTTT.

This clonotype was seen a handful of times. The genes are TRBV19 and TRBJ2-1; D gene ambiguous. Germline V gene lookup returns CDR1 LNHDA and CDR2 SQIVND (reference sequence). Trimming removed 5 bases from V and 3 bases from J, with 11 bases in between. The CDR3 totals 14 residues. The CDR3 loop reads CASSPPQYYNEQFF. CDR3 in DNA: TGTGCCAGTAGTCCTCCTCAGTACTACAATGAGCAGTTCTTC.

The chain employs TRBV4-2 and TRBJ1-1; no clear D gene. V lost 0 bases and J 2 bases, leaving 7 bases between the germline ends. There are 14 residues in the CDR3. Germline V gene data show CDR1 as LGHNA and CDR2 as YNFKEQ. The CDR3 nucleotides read TGTGCCAGCAGCCAAGAAGGACCTAACACTGAAGCTTTCTTT. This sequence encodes CASSQEGPNTEAFF.

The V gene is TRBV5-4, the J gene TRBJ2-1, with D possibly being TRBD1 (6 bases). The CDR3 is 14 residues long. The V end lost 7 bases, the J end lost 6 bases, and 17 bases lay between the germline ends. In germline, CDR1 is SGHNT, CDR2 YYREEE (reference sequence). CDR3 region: CASSWGPGANEQFF. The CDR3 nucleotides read TGTGCCAGCTCCTGGGGCCCAGGGGCCAATGAGCAGTTCTTC.

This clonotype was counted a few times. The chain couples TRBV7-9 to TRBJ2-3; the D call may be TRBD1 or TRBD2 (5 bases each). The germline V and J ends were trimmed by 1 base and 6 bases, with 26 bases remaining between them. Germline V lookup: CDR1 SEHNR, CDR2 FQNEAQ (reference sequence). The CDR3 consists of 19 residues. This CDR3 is CASSLGPLRTRRAADTQYF. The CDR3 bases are TGTGCCAGCAGCTTAGGACCCCTGAGGACAAGACGAGCGGCGGATACGCAGTATTTT.

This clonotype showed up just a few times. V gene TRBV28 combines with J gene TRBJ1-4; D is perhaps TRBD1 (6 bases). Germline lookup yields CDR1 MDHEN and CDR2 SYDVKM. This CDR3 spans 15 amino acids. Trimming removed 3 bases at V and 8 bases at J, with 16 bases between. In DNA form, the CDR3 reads TGTGCCAGCAGTTTGGGCGGACAGAGCGGAGAAAAACTGTTTTTT. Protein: CASSLGGQSGEKLFF.

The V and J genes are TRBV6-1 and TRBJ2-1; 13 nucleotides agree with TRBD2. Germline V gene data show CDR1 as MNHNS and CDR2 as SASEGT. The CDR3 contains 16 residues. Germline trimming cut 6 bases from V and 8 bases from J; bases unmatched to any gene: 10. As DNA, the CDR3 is TGTGCCAGCAGAGGACTAGCGGGGGCCACCGGGTATGAGCAGTTCTTC. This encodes CASRGLAGATGYEQFF.

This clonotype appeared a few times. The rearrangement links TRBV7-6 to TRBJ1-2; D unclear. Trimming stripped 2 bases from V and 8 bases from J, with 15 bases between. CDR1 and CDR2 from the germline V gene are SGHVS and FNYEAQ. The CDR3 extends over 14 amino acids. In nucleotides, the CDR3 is TGTGCCAGCAGCTTATTGGACCAAGAGCCGGGCTACACCTTC. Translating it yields CASSLLDQEPGYTF.

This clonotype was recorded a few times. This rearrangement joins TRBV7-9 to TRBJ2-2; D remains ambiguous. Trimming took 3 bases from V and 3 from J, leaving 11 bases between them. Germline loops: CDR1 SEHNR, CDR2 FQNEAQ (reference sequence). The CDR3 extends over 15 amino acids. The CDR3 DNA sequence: TGTGCCAGCAGCTTTTTTAGGATGGACACCGGGGAGCTGTTTTTT. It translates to CASSFFRMDTGELFF. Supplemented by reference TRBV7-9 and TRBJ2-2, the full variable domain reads DTGVSQNPRHKITKRGQNVTFRCDPISEHNRLYWYRQTLGQGPEFLTYFQNEAQLEKSRLLSDRFSAERPKGSFSTLEIQRTEQGDSAMYLCASSFFRMDTGELFFGEGSRLTVL.

In DNA form, the CDR3 reads TGCGCCAGCAGCAGAGGGACTAGCGGACAAGAGACCCAGTACTTC. This translates into CASSRGTSGQETQYF. The chain carries TRBV4-1 and TRBJ2-5; 11 bases map to TRBD2. V lost 5 bases, J lost 2 bases, and 4 bases stayed unmatched. Germline lookup yields CDR1 MGHRA and CDR2 YSYEKL. The CDR3 sequence is 15 residues long.

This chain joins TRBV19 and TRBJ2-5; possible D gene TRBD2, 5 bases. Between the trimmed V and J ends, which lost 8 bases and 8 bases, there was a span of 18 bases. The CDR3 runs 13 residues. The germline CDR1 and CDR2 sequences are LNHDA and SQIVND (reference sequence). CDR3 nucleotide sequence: TGTGCCAGTGGAGGCGGATCCTGGGCTACCCAGTACTTC. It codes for CASGGGSWATQYF. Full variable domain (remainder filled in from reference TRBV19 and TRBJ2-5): DGGITQSPKYLFRKEGQNVTLSCEQNLNHDAMYWYRQDPGQGLRLIYYSQIVNDFQKGDIAEGYSVSREKKESFPLTVTSAQKNPTAFYLCASGGGSWATQYFGPGTRLLVL.

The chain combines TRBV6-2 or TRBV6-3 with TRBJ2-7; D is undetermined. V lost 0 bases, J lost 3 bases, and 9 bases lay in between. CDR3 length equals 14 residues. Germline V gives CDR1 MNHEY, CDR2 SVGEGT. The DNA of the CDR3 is TGTGCCAGCAGTTACTCGGGGTTTGTCTACGAGCAGTACTTC. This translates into CASSYSGFVYEQYF.